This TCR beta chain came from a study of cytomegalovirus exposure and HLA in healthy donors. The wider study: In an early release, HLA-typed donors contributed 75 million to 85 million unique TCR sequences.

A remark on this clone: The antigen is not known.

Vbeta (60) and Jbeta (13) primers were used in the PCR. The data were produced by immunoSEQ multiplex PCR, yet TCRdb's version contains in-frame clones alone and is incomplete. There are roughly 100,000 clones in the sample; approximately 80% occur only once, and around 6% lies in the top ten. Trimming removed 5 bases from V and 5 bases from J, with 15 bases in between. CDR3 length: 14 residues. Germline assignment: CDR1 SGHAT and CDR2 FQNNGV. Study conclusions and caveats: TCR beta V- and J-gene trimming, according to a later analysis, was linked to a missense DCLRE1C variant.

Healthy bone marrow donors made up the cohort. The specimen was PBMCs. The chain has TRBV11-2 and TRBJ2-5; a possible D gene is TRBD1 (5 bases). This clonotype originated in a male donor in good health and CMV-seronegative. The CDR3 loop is CASSPTVLFETQYF. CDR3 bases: TGTGCCAGCAGCCCGACAGTTCTGTTTGAGACCCAGTACTTC.